What follows describes a single T cell receptor (beta chain). Antigen specificity is unknown. The CDR3 length is 16 residues. Germline V gene data show CDR1 as SGHRS and CDR2 as YFSETQ. The V end was cut by 2 bases, the J end by 1 base, with 15 bases between. This record comes from a study of cytotoxic CD8 clonotypes in ibrutinib-treated CLL. Study-level background: Average yields of around 260,000 productive templates and about 97,000 productive rearrangements characterized the samples. Findings and caveats of the study: Progressing and sustained-remission patients had different sampling times. Age-matched healthy donor levels were exceeded by baseline clonality, which tracked circulating CD8+ T-cell counts.

TCRdb keeps only in-frame clones here, not all; method: immunoSEQ multiplex PCR. The sample carries approximately 320,000 clones, around 66% recorded once. The sequence derives from a human donor with chronic lymphocytic leukemia. The rearrangement joins TRBV5-1 to TRBJ1-1; D unclear. The sample here was PBMCs, taken after 36 months of ibrutinib treatment. The CDR3 region has the DNA TGCGCCAGCAGCTTCGGAGGTAGTAAGGGGAACACTGAAGCTTTCTTT. Translating it yields CASSFGGSKGNTEAFF.